This T cell receptor beta chain was captured by sequencing in a study of blood T cell repertoires in COVID-19. At the level of the study: Italy, Spain and the United States were the sources of the convalescent and acute COVID-19 samples. T cells, B-cell-depleted T cells, or PBMCs supplied cDNA or gDNA.

As processed by the authors: Amplified reference gene primers provided the basis for estimating nucleated cell counts. TCRdb's copy holds only in-frame clones and misses some; the assay was immunoSEQ multiplex PCR. That table gives V, J and clone size, and the DNA gave D and trimming. This sample has 250,000 to 300,000 clones, with about 80% found just once. CDR3 size: 15 residues. Germline CDR1 is SEHNR and CDR2 is FQNEAQ (reference sequence). V gave up 1 base and J gave up 5 bases, with 14 bases separating them. The rearrangement joins TRBV7-9 to TRBJ1-1, with D possibly matching TRBD1 (5 bases). The material sequenced was peripheral blood. The receptor comes from a woman over 75 with acute or convalescent COVID-19. CDR3 nucleotides: TGTGCCAGCAGCTTAGGGCCCCGGGCAGGGACTGAAGCTTTCTTT. Its protein is CASSLGPRAGTEAFF.